These 20 T cell receptor beta chains originate from one sample sequenced in a study of T cell changes during pregnancy in multiple sclerosis. Profiling relied on immunoSEQ multiplex PCR, and the TCRdb table lists in-frame clones only, not all of them. Seen here are approximately 80,000 clones, 85% to 95% observed once, and the top ten hold around 0.75%. Sequenced here: peripheral blood, sampled in the second trimester of pregnancy. These receptors all stem from a female donor in good health, enrolled as a control in a pregnancy study.

The chain links TRBV27 to TRBJ1-3; D possibly corresponds to TRBD1 (6 bases). The germline gives CDR1 MNHEY, CDR2 SMNVEV (reference sequence). This CDR3 has 16 residues. V lost 7 bases, J lost 6 bases, and 22 bases lay in between. As DNA, the CDR3 is TGTGCCAGCAAGTCATTAGTAGGACAGCAGGCAAACACCATATATTTT. It encodes CASKSLVGQQANTIYF.

The rearrangement uses TRBV2 and TRBJ1-5; 8 nucleotides match TRBD1. Germline CDR1 and CDR2: SNHLY and FYNNEI. With 3 bases clipped from V and 7 bases from J, the junction kept 5 bases outside the gene matches. The CDR3 covers 14 residues. The CDR3 loop reads CASSDLQGDQPQHF. The DNA of the CDR3 is TGTGCCAGCAGTGACTTACAGGGGGACCAGCCCCAGCATTTT.

This sequence joins TRBV4-2 and TRBJ1-5; the D is unclear. V lost 4 bases and J lost 5, with 15 bases in between. This CDR3 is 15 amino acids long. The germline gives CDR1 LGHNA, CDR2 YNFKEQ. CDR3 sequence reads: CASSLTPQEDQPQHF. In DNA, the CDR3 is TGTGCCAGCAGCCTCACCCCCCAGGAGGATCAGCCCCAGCATTTT.

The chain uses TRBV2 and TRBJ1-2; 7 positions match TRBD1. Germline CDR1 and CDR2: SNHLY and FYNNEI. This CDR3 comprises 14 residues. Germline trimming cut 2 bases from V and 10 bases from J; bases unmatched to any gene: 10. The CDR3: CASSETVQGDLYTF. The CDR3 DNA is TGTGCCAGCAGTGAAACGGTTCAGGGGGATCTCTACACCTTC. The full variable domain, completed using reference TRBV2 and TRBJ1-2, is EPEVTQTPSHQVTQMGQEVILRCVPISNHLYFYWYRQILGQKVEFLVSFYNNEISEKSEIFDDQFSVERPDGSNFTLKIRSTKLEDSAMYFCASSETVQGDLYTFGSGTRLTVV.

The V gene is TRBV15, the J gene TRBJ2-5; D unclear. The CDR3 has 13 residues. Germline V CDR1 and CDR2: LNHNV, YYDKDF (reference sequence). V shed 5 bases and J shed 1 base, with 8 bases lying between them. CDR3 DNA sequence: TGTGCCACCAGCCCCCAACTCCAAGAGACCCAGTACTTC. It encodes CATSPQLQETQYF.

This sequence joins TRBV6-4 and TRBJ2-1, with D possibly being TRBD2 (7 bases). This CDR3 is 14 amino acids long. Looked up from germline, CDR1 is MRHNA and CDR2 is SNTAGT. Trimming stripped 0 bases from V and 10 bases from J, with 13 bases between. CDR3 sequence (DNA): TGTGCCAGCAGTGACTCGGGGGGGCCGAACGAGCAGTTCTTC. Translated, it gives CASSDSGGPNEQFF.

The chain recombines TRBV27 with TRBJ2-7, with 7 bases matching TRBD2. Germline-derived CDR1 and CDR2 are MNHEY and SMNVEV (reference sequence). V shed 8 bases and J 0 bases; nucleotides not matched to a gene: 7. The CDR3 extends over 14 amino acids. The CDR3 reads CASGPSGSSYEQYF. In DNA, the CDR3 is TGTGCCAGCGGGCCTAGCGGAAGCTCCTACGAGCAGTACTTC.

The CDR3 spells CASSLDRGSYNEQFF. The DNA for the CDR3 is TGTGCCAGCAGCCTTGACAGGGGATCCTACAATGAGCAGTTCTTC. The genes are TRBV5-4 and TRBJ2-1, with 8 bases that match TRBD1. Germline V gene data show CDR1 as SGHNT and CDR2 as YYREEE (reference sequence). The CDR3 has 15 amino acids. J gave up 1 base and V 4 bases, and 4 bases lay outside the gene matches.

This sequence joins TRBV2 and TRBJ2-1; 8 bases are shared with TRBD1. Germline values: CDR1 SNHLY, CDR2 FYNNEI. CDR3 length equals 14 residues. Losses at the gene ends were 7 bases for V and 6 bases for J; bases not matched to a gene: 8. The CDR3 DNA follows: TGTGCCAGCATCCTGGGTACAGGGGGCAATGAGCAGTTCTTC. Its translation: CASILGTGGNEQFF.

This chain connects TRBV7-9 to TRBJ1-1, with a possible D match to TRBD1 (6 bases). V was pared by 5 bases and J by 4 bases, with 8 bases between. CDR1 and CDR2 from the germline V gene are SEHNR and FQNEAQ (reference sequence). The CDR3 runs to 12 residues. As DNA, the CDR3 is TGTGCCAGCAGCCCAGGGGCCACTGAAGCTTTCTTT. Translated, it gives CASSPGATEAFF.

The CDR3, as DNA: TGTGCCAGCAGCACTAAACTAGCGGGGGGGCCCGGGGAGCTGTTTTTT. As protein: CASSTKLAGGPGELFF. The V gene is TRBV5-6, the J gene TRBJ2-2; TRBD2 matches at 13 bases. Trimming removed 4 bases from V and 6 bases from J; junction bases left unmatched: 6. The CDR3 length is 16 residues. Germline assignment: CDR1 SGHDT and CDR2 YYEEEE.

The chain joins TRBV19 to TRBJ2-7; 7 bases align to TRBD2. The V gene's germline CDR1 is LNHDA and CDR2 SQIVND (reference sequence). V lost 5 bases to trimming and J lost 4 bases; unmatched junction nucleotides: 14. This CDR3 has 16 residues. In DNA, the CDR3 is TGTGCCAGTAGTCCACTGTGGGAGGGTACCACTTACGAGCAGTACTTC. It encodes CASSPLWEGTTYEQYF.

The chain combines TRBV2 with TRBJ2-7; TRBD2 matches 10 bases. Germline lookup yields CDR1 SNHLY and CDR2 FYNNEI. The CDR3 extends over 14 amino acids. The V and J ends lost 4 bases and 5 bases, in that order; junction bases with no gene match: 5. CDR3 nucleotide sequence: TGTGCCAGCAGTGGGCTAGCGGGGGTTGACGAGCAGTACTTC. As protein: CASSGLAGVDEQYF.

A remark on this clone: At one boundary the junction diverges from the germline segment, which might be a read error. The chain uses TRBV6-1 and TRBJ1-3; TRBD1 is a possible D gene (6 bases). CDR3 length equals 16 residues. Per germline, CDR1 MNHNS and CDR2 SASEGT. The CDR3 DNA is TGTGCCAGCAGCGAAGCTGGGGCAGGGGCCGGAAACACCATATATTTT. Protein product: CASSEAGAGAGNTIYF.

This chain connects TRBV11-3 to TRBJ2-7; 10 bases are shared with TRBD1. J was trimmed by 3 bases and V by 9 bases; bases with no gene match: 8. The CDR3 is 14 amino acids. Germline V gives CDR1 SGHNT, CDR2 YENEEA. As DNA, the CDR3 is TGTGCCAGTCATAAGGGACAGGGGAACTACGAGCAGTACTTC. This gives the protein CASHKGQGNYEQYF.

The chain links TRBV6-5 to TRBJ1-6; D not certain. CDR3 size: 12 residues. Trimming stripped 8 bases from V and 12 bases from J, with 14 bases between. Germline CDR1 and CDR2: MNHEY and SVGAGI. CDR3 sequence reads: CASSLLGVPLHF. CDR3 in DNA: TGTGCCAGCTCCCTCCTGGGCGTACCCCTCCACTTT.

DNA of the CDR3: TGTGCCAGCAGCCCCCCCGGGACAGGGTATCATGGCTACACCTTC. This translates into CASSPPGTGYHGYTF. The chain links TRBV7-3 to TRBJ1-2; TRBD1 agrees at 9 bases. V shed 5 bases and J 6 bases; nucleotides not matched to a gene: 10. Germline CDR1 and CDR2: SGHTA and FQGTGA. The CDR3 has 15 amino acids.

The J gene is TRBJ1-1, the V gene TRBV11-3; TRBD1 agrees at 8 bases. CDR3 length: 13 residues. The V gene end was trimmed by 8 bases and the J gene end by 1 base; junction bases not matched to a gene: 3. Germline CDR1 is SGHNT and CDR2 is YENEEA. Here the CDR3 DNA reads TGTGCCAGCGGACAGGGATCGAACACTGAAGCTTTCTTT. Translation: CASGQGSNTEAFF.

The chain combines TRBV6-5 with TRBJ1-2, with no clear D. This CDR3 spans 15 amino acids. Germline CDR1 and CDR2: MNHEY and SVGAGI. V dropped 5 bases and J dropped 2 bases, with 15 bases sitting between them. The CDR3 loop is CASSLRPTLNYGYTF. The DNA of the CDR3 is TGTGCCAGCAGTCTAAGGCCAACACTAAACTATGGCTACACCTTC.

The chain is built from TRBV19 and TRBJ2-3; D might be TRBD2 (5 bases). The V gene's germline CDR1 is LNHDA and CDR2 SQIVND (reference sequence). Trimming took off 1 base at V and 4 bases at J, with 12 bases between the two ends. The CDR3 sequence is 15 residues long. CDR3: CASSIVALGADTQYF. DNA of the CDR3: TGTGCCAGTAGTATAGTAGCCCTCGGGGCAGATACGCAGTATTTT.